Sequencing of this TCR beta chain was carried out in a study of T-cell reconstitution after alpha-beta-depleted transplantation in children. Germline V gene data show CDR1 as DFQATT and CDR2 as SNEGSKA (reference sequence). The CDR3 has 15 amino acids. V was clipped by 5 bases and J by 6 bases, with 22 bases between them. Unique molecular identifiers were used to barcode this TCRbeta library. A single record per CDR3 protein comes from TCRdb applying MiXCR to the PCR reads. The table has hundreds of thousands of distinct CDR3 sequences, under 9.5% seen once; the top ten hold around 6.2%. This TCR derives from a human donor who donated a stem cell graft to a child with acute lymphoblastic leukemia. The material sequenced was PBMCs from the stem cell graft donor, taken from the stem cell graft. The chain recombines TRBV20-1 with TRBJ1-2; tentatively, D is TRBD1 (5 bases). CDR3 DNA sequence: TGCAGTGCTTGGGGCGGCTTAGTCGGCTTGGATGGCTACACCTTC. This sequence encodes CSAWGGLVGLDGYTF.